This T cell receptor beta chain is from a study of technical replicates of blood from a few donors. Assay: immunoSEQ multiplex PCR; the TCRdb copy retains only in-frame clones and omits some. The sample has tens of thousands of clones; 94% are singletons. The receptor was derived from a human donor in good health. The sequencing sample was made of T cells isolated from PBMCs.

The CDR3 sequence is CAWNGGHYEQYF. The CDR3 region has the DNA TGTGCCTGGAATGGGGGACACTACGAGCAGTACTTC. V and J are TRBV30 and TRBJ2-7, with a tentative D call TRBD1 (6 bases). The CDR3 sequence is 12 residues long. The V and J ends lost 4 bases and 3 bases respectively, with 10 bases between them. Germline V gene lookup returns CDR1 GTSNPN and CDR2 SVGIG (reference sequence). The variable domain in full, completed from reference TRBV30 and TRBJ2-7, reads SQTIHQWPATLVQPVGSPLSLECTVEGTSNPNLYWYRQAAGRGLQLLFYSVGIGQISSEVPQNLSASRPQDRQFILSSKKLLLSDSGFYLCAWNGGHYEQYFGPGTRLTVT.